The 10 T cell receptor beta chains listed next were all sequenced from one sample in a study of beta chain features in type 1 diabetes. Whole-study results and caveats: Among patients with Type 1 diabetes, TCRB CDR3s were moderately but significantly shorter in every one of the four CD4+ subsets.

Their antigens remain unidentified. Expressed TCRB transcripts were sequenced because the entire RNA isolate underwent reverse transcription. Sequencing used immunoSEQ multiplex PCR; TCRdb keeps in-frame clones, though not all of them. The table shows some 240,000 clones, with under 20% occurring only once. Sequenced: naive CD4+ T cells from blood. The receptor source for this set is a young man with type 1 diabetes.

As concerns this clone: At one end, the junction sequence differs from germline, possibly due to a read error. The V gene is TRBV27, the J gene TRBJ2-7; the D gene is possibly TRBD2 (5 bases). The CDR3 loop spans 14 amino acids. Germline V gene lookup returns CDR1 MNHEY and CDR2 SMNVEV (reference sequence). This CDR3 reads CASSISQAEDEQYF. The DNA of the CDR3 is TGTGCCAGCAGTATATCCCAGGCGGAGGACGAGCAGTACTTC.

This clone has a handful of counts. The chain carries TRBV10-3 and TRBJ1-1; 7 bases line up with TRBD1. V was pared by 6 bases and J by 2 bases, with 9 bases of the junction left unmatched. This CDR3 comprises 15 residues. The germline CDR1 and CDR2 sequences are ENHRY and SYGVKD. DNA of the CDR3: TGTGCCATCAGGATGACAGGGACTTTAAACACTGAAGCTTTCTTT. Protein: CAIRMTGTLNTEAFF.

This clone was picked up a small number of times. At the DNA level, this CDR3 is encoded by other sequences in the same sample as well. The chain joins TRBV30 to TRBJ2-7; 7 bases map to TRBD1. CDR3 length equals 11 residues. CDR1 is GTSNPN and CDR2 is SVGIG in the germline V gene (reference sequence). J lost 4 bases, V lost 3 bases, and 0 bases had no gene match. In nucleotides, the CDR3 is TGTGCCTGGAGACAGGGGTACGAGCAGTACTTC. Its protein product is CAWRQGYEQYF.

This clone occurred a few times. The chain recombines TRBV4-3 with TRBJ2-4; D unclear. Looked up from germline, CDR1 is LGHNA and CDR2 is YSLEER. V shed 1 base and J shed 1 base, with 14 bases lying between them. The CDR3 contains 17 residues. CDR3 DNA sequence: TGCGCCAGCAGCCAAGGGTCGGAGTTTAGGGCCAAAAACATTCAGTACTTC. Protein: CASSQGSEFRAKNIQYF.

This rearrangement joins TRBV4-2 to TRBJ2-7, with D possibly matching TRBD2 (5 bases). The CDR3 sequence is 15 residues long. Trimming shortened V by 5 bases and J by 2 bases, and 16 bases separated the two germline ends. The germline CDR1 and CDR2 sequences are LGHNA and YNFKEQ. Here the CDR3 reads CASSEAVSRAYEQYF. The CDR3 DNA sequence: TGTGCCAGCAGCGAAGCGGTATCCCGGGCCTACGAGCAGTACTTC.

J is TRBJ1-3 and V is TRBV30; D is unresolved. CDR1 is GTSNPN, CDR2 SVGIG, per germline (reference sequence). The ends were cut back, 2 bases at V and 0 bases at J, with 5 bases in the middle. The CDR3 covers 13 residues. In nucleotides, the CDR3 is TGTGCCTGGAGTTACCGCTCTGGAAACACCATATATTTT. Its protein product is CAWSYRSGNTIYF.

The V gene is TRBV7-9, the J gene TRBJ2-1; D not resolved. Between the trimmed V and J ends, which lost 7 bases and 8 bases, there was a span of 18 bases. Germline V gene lookup returns CDR1 SEHNR and CDR2 FQNEAQ (reference sequence). This CDR3 is built from 14 residues. Written as DNA, the CDR3 is TGTGCCAGCATCGTTCCTCAAGCTCTCGATGAGCAGTTCTTC. This sequence encodes CASIVPQALDEQFF.

This clone turned up a few times. The chain recombines TRBV5-1 with TRBJ2-1; tentative D call: TRBD1 (6 bases). From germline, CDR1 is SGHRS and CDR2 YFSETQ. CDR3 size: 15 residues. The ends were cut back, 4 bases at V and 5 bases at J, with 16 bases in the middle. CDR3 nucleotide sequence: TGCGCCAGCAGCCCGCTAAGGACAGAAGACAATGAGCAGTTCTTC. It is translated as CASSPLRTEDNEQFF.

The rearrangement uses TRBV28 and TRBJ2-3; TRBD2 agrees at 8 bases. The V and J ends lost 2 bases and 5 bases, in that order; junction bases with no gene match: 12. The CDR3 is 17 residues long. Germline values: CDR1 MDHEN, CDR2 SYDVKM. CDR3 bases: TGTGCCAGCAGTTTAGCCCTGCGGGGGGAAGGAAAAGATACGCAGTATTTT. This encodes CASSLALRGEGKDTQYF.

The V call is TRBV2, the J call TRBJ2-7; D is ambiguous. This CDR3 has 11 amino acids. Between the trimmed V and J ends, which lost 4 bases and 4 bases, there was a span of 5 bases. Per germline, CDR1 SNHLY and CDR2 FYNNEI. CDR3 in DNA: TGTGCCAGCAGTGGGTCATACGAGCAGTACTTC. This encodes CASSGSYEQYF. The whole variable domain, filled in from reference TRBV2 and TRBJ2-7, reads EPEVTQTPSHQVTQMGQEVILRCVPISNHLYFYWYRQILGQKVEFLVSFYNNEISEKSEIFDDQFSVERPDGSNFTLKIRSTKLEDSAMYFCASSGSYEQYFGPGTRLTVT.